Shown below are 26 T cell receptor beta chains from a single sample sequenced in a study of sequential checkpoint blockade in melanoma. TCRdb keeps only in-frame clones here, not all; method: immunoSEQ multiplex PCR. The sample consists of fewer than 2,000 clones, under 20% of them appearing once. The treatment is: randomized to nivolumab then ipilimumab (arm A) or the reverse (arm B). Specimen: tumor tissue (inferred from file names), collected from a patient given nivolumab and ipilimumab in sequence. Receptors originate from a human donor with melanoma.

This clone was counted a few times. The chain's CDR3 is CASSLGTRAFF. CDR3 sequence (DNA): TGTGCCAGCAGTCTCGGGACAAGGGCTTTCTTT. The V gene is TRBV6-7, the J gene TRBJ1-1; possibly TRBD1 for D (6 bases). TRBV6-7 is designated an ORF whose function remains uncertain. Trimming took off 5 bases at V and 11 bases at J, with 12 bases between the two ends. The CDR3 length is 11 residues.

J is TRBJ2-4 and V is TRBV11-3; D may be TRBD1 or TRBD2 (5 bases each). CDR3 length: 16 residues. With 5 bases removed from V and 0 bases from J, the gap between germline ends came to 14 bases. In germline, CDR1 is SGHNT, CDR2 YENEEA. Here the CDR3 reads CASSLVVRGAKNIQYF. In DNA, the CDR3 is TGTGCCAGCAGCCTAGTAGTGAGGGGAGCCAAAAACATTCAGTACTTC.

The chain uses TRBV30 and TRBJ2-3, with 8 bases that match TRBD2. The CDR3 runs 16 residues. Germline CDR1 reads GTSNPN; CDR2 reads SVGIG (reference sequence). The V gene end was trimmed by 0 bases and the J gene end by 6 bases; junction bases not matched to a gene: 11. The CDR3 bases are TGTGCCTGGAGTGTACTATATCGGACTAGCATTGATACGCAGTATTTT. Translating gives CAWSVLYRTSIDTQYF.

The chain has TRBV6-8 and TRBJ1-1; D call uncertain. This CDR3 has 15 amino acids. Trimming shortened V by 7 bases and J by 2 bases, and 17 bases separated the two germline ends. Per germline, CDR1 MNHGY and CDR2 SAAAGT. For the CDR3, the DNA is TGTGCCAGCAACGAACCCGCGGAACGAAACACTGAAGCTTTCTTT. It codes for CASNEPAERNTEAFF.

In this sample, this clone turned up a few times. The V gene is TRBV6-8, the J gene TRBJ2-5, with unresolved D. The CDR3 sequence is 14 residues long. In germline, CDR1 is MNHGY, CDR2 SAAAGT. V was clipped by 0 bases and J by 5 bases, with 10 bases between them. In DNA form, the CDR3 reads TGTGCCAGCAGTTACTCCCGACCGCCGGAGACCCAGTACTTC. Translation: CASSYSRPPETQYF.

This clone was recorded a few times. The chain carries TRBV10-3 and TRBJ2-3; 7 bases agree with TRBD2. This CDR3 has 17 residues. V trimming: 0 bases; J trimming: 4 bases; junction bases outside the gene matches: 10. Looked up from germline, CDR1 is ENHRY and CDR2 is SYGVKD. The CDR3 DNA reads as TGTGCCATCAGTGAGTCCCTAGCGGCCAATGGCCCAGATACGCAGTATTTT. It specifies CAISESLAANGPDTQYF.

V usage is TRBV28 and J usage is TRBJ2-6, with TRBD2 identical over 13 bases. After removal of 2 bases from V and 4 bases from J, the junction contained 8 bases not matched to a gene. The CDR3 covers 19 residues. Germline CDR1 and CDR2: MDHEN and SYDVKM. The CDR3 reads CASSLPGLAGVSGANVLTF. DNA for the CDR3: TGTGCCAGCAGTTTACCCGGACTAGCGGGAGTATCCGGGGCCAACGTCCTGACTTTC.

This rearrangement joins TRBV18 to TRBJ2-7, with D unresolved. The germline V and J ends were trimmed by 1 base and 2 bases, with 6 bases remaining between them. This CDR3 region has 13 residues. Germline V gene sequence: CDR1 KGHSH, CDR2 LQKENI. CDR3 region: CASSPQGTYEQYF. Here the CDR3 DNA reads TGTGCCAGCTCACCACAGGGTACCTACGAGCAGTACTTC.

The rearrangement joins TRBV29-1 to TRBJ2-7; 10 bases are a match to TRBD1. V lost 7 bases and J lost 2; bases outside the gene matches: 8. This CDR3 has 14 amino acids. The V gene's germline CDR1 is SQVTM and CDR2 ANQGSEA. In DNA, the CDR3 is TGCAGCGCCCTGGGACAGGGGCCTCCCTACGAGCAGTACTTC. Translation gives CSALGQGPPYEQYF.

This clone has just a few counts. The CDR3 DNA is TGTGCCACCAGCGTCGGGACGGAGCTTCTTAATGAAAAACTGTTTTTT. The encoded protein is CATSVGTELLNEKLFF. The chain joins TRBV15 to TRBJ1-4; D might be TRBD1 (5 bases). Trimming cost V 5 bases and J 4 bases, with 17 bases left between them. Germline V CDR1 and CDR2: LNHNV, YYDKDF (reference sequence). The CDR3 runs to 16 residues.

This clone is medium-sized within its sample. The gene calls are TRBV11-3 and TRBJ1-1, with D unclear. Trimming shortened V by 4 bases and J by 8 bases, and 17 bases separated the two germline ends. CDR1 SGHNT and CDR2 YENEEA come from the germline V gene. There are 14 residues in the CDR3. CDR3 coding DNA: TGTGCCAGCAGCTCGATGTCGGGGAGGAGGGAAGCTTTCTTT. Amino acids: CASSSMSGRREAFF.

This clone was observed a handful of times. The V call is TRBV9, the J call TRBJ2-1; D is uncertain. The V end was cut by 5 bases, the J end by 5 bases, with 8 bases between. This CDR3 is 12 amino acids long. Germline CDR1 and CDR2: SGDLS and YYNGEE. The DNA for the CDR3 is TGTGCCAGCAGTGTGGGGAACAATGAGCAGTTCTTC. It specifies CASSVGNNEQFF. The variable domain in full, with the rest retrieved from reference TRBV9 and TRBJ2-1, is DSGVTQTPKHLITATGQRVTLRCSPRSGDLSVYWYQQSLDQGLQFLIQYYNGEERAKGNILERFSAQQFPDLHSELNLSSLELGDSALYFCASSVGNNEQFFGPGTRLTVL.

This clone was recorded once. This chain's CDR3 is CASSGGSGRARETQYF. The DNA for the CDR3 is TGCGCCAGCAGTGGAGGTAGCGGGAGGGCCAGGGAGACCCAGTACTTC. The chain recombines TRBV10-2 with TRBJ2-5; 11 bases agree with TRBD2. The CDR3 contains 16 residues. The germline V gene has CDR1 WSHSY and CDR2 SAAADI. The V segment lost 4 bases and the J segment 5 bases; nucleotides outside the gene matches: 9.

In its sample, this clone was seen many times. The CDR3 region has the DNA TGTGCCAGCAGCTTGCCGGCAGGGAGCTCCTACGAGCAGTACTTC. This translates into CASSLPAGSSYEQYF. The chain carries TRBV11-3 and TRBJ2-7; the D call may be TRBD1 or TRBD2 (5 bases each). Germline V gene sequence: CDR1 SGHNT, CDR2 YENEEA. V was clipped by 3 bases and J by 0 bases, with 12 bases between them. The CDR3 sequence is 15 residues long.

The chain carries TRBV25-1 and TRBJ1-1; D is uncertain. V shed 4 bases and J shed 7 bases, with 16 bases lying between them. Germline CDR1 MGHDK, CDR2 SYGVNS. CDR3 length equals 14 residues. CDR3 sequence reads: CASSGSAGRGEAFF. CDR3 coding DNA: TGTGCCAGCAGTGGGTCGGCCGGTCGTGGTGAAGCTTTCTTT.

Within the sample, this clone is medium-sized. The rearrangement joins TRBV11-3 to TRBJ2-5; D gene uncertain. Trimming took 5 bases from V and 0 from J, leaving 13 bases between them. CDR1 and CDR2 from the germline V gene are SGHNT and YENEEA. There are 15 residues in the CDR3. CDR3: CASSVVAPYQETQYF. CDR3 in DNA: TGTGCCAGCAGCGTGGTGGCTCCGTACCAAGAGACCCAGTACTTC.

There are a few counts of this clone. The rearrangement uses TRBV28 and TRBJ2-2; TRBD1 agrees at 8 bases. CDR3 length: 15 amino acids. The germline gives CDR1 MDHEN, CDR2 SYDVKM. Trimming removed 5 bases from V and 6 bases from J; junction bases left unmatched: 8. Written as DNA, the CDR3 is TGTGCCAGCAGTCCCGGACAGGGTGAGGCCGGGGAGCTGTTTTTT. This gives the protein CASSPGQGEAGELFF.

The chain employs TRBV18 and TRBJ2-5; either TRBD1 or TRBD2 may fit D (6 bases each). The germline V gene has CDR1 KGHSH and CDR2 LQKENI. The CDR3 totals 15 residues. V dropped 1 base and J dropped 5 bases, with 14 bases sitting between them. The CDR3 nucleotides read TGTGCCAGCTCACCACGTGAAGGGGGGCAGGAGACCCAGTACTTC. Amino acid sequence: CASSPREGGQETQYF.

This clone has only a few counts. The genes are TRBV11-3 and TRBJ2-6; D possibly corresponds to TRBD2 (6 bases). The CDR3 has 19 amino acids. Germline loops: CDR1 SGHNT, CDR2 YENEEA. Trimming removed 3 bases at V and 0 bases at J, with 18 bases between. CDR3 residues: CASSLAGMGDFSGANVLTF. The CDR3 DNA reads TGTGCCAGCAGCTTGGCCGGCATGGGGGACTTCTCTGGGGCCAACGTCCTGACTTTC.

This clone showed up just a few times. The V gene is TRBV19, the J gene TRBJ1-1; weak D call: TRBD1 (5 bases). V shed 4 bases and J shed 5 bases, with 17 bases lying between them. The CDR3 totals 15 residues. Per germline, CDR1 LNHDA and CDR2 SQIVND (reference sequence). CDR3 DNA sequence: TGTGCCAGTAGTAACCGGGACGGAGGGATAACTGAAGCTTTCTTT. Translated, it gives CASSNRDGGITEAFF.

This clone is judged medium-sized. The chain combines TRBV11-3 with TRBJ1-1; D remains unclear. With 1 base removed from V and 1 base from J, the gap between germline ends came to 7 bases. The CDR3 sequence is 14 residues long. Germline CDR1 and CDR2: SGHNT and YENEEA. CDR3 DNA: TGTGCCAGCAGCTTAGGCAGATCGAACACTGAAGCTTTCTTT. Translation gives CASSLGRSNTEAFF.

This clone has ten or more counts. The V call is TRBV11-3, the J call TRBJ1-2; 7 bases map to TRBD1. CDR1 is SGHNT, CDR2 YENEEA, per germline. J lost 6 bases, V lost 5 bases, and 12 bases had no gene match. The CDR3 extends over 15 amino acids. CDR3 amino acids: CASSARDRTTHGYTF. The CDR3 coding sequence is TGTGCCAGCAGCGCCCGGGACAGAACCACCCATGGCTACACCTTC.

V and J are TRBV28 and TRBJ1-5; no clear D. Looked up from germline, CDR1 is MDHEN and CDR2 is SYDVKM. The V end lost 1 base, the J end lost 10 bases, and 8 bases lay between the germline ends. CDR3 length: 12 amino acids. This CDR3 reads CASSLFTEPQHF. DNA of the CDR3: TGTGCCAGCAGTTTATTCACAGAACCCCAGCATTTT.

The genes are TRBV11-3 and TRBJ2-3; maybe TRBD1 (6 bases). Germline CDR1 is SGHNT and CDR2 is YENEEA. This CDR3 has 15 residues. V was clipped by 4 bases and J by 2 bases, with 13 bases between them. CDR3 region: CASSYRSGDTDTQYF. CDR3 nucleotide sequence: TGTGCCAGCAGCTATCGTTCAGGGGACACAGATACGCAGTATTTT.

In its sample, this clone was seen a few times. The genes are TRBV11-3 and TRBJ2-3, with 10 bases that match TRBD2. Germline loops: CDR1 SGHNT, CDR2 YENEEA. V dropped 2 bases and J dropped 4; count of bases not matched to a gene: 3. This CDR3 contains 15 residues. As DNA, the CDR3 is TGTGCCAGCAGCTTACGGCTAGCGGGAGCAGATACGCAGTATTTT. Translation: CASSLRLAGADTQYF.

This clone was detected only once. The CDR3 DNA follows: TGTGCCAGCCCCCCCGCGGGCCCTGCGGGAGAGACCCAGTACTTC. This gives the protein CASPPAGPAGETQYF. The chain combines TRBV19 with TRBJ2-5, with a tentative D call TRBD2 (5 bases). The CDR3 loop spans 15 amino acids. The germline V gene has CDR1 LNHDA and CDR2 SQIVND (reference sequence). The V end lost 9 bases, the J end lost 4 bases, and 21 bases lay between the germline ends.